This T cell receptor (beta chain) is from a study of blood T cells in healthy people across ages. In the case of this clonotype: Its antigen is not identified. Sequence at one end of the junction differs from germline and may be a read error.

General study points: Strong correlation linked observed beta diversity and percent naive T cells.

Primers used in a second PCR of roughly 6 to 11 cycles were a sample-barcoded 5' primer and a J-beta primer mix. Every cDNA molecule carried a tag from a template-switch adaptor bearing 12 random nucleotides. TCRdb independently ran MiXCR on the 5' RACE reads; one entry per CDR3 protein. Among 450,000 to 700,000 distinct CDR3 sequences listed, 27% were seen once. From germline, CDR1 is MNHEY and CDR2 SVGEGT. The CDR3 consists of 12 residues. V is TRBV6-2 or TRBV6-3 and J is TRBJ1-4; D remains ambiguous. The source of this sequence is a woman in her 70s in good health. Specimen: blood. Written as DNA, the CDR3 is TGTGCCAGCAGTTACCCCAATGGAAAACTGTTTTTT. Translated: CASSYPNGKLFF.